This T cell receptor (beta chain) was obtained from a study of patients and donors after allogeneic stem cell transplantation. TCRdb recomputed calls from the RT-PCR reads with MiXCR, one row per CDR3 protein. This table holds about 160,000 distinct CDR3 sequences, about a third found once. This clonotype was counted a single time. The CDR3 consists of 13 residues. The germline CDR1 and CDR2 sequences are SGHAT and FQNNGV. Trimming took 4 bases from V and 8 from J, leaving 12 bases between them. V usage is TRBV11-2 and J usage is TRBJ1-3, with D possibly being TRBD1 (6 bases). Specimen: blood, either unsorted or a sorted T cell fraction (not recorded which). The receptor was derived from a human donor who was either an allogeneic HSCT recipient or a stem cell or donor lymphocyte infusion donor (not recorded which). It is not recorded whose cells these are; they may come from a transplant donor. DNA of the CDR3: TGTGCCAGCAGCTCAGGCCCAGGGGACACCATATATTTT. Translated, it gives CASSSGPGDTIYF.